This paragraph reports one T cell receptor (beta chain). Profiled with immunoSEQ multiplex PCR; TCRdb holds only in-frame clones, not every one. The sample consists of roughly 150,000 clones, about 81% of them appearing once. The sample belongs to a study of blood T cell repertoires in COVID-19. Study-wide context: Spain, Italy and the United States supplied samples that represented acute and convalescent COVID-19.

CDR1 is LGHNA and CDR2 is YNFKEQ in the germline V gene. This CDR3 contains 16 residues. The germline V and J ends were trimmed by 5 bases and 1 base, with 14 bases remaining between them. The J gene is TRBJ2-2, the V gene TRBV4-2; D is possibly TRBD2 (6 bases). This clonotype was obtained from a woman older than 75 with acute or convalescent COVID-19. The sample consisted of peripheral blood. The CDR3 here is CASSSKTGVNTGELFF. The CDR3 bases are TGTGCCAGCAGCTCGAAGACGGGAGTGAACACCGGGGAGCTGTTTTTT.